The present entry profiles one TCR beta chain with its context. This sample is part of a study of T cell repertoires in cytomegalovirus infection. CDR3 size: 16 residues. Germline assignment: CDR1 MGHRA and CDR2 YSYEKL. The ends were cut back, 3 bases at V and 0 bases at J, with 14 bases in the middle. TCRdb ran MiXCR on the reads and lists one entry per CDR3 protein. The sample consists of a few hundred thousand distinct CDR3 sequences, about 25% of them appearing once. Sequencing used PBMCs. The source is a human donor in good health (CMV status not recorded). Some clones in this sample may be carry-over from other donors' samples. The chain recombines TRBV4-1 with TRBJ1-1; possible D gene TRBD1, 6 bases. The CDR3 loop is CASSQTTGTMNTEAFF. Here the CDR3 DNA reads TGCGCCAGCAGCCAGACGACAGGCACCATGAACACTGAAGCTTTCTTT.